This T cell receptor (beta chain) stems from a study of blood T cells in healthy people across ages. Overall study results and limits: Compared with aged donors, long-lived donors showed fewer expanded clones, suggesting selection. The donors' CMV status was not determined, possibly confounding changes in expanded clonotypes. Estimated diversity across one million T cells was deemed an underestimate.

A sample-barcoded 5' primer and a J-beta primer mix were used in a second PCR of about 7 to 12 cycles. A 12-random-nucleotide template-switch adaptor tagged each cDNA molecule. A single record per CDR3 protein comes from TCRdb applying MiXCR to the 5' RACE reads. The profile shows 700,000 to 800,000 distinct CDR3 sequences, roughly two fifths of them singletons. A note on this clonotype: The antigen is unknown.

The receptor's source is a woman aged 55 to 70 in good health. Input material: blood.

CDR3 in DNA: TGCAGTGCTAGAGATCGCAATGAGCAGTTCTTC. This encodes CSARDRNEQFF. This rearrangement joins TRBV20-1 to TRBJ2-1; no clear D gene. CDR1 DFQATT and CDR2 SNEGSKA come from the germline V gene (reference sequence). The V gene lost 0 bases and the J gene lost 6 bases, with 3 bases spanning the gap. The CDR3 consists of 11 residues.